A selection of T cell receptor beta chains follows, all from one sample in a study of blood T cell repertoires in COVID-19. TCRdb keeps only in-frame clones here, not all; method: immunoSEQ multiplex PCR. This table has about 210,000 clones, around 86% appearing once. The sample consisted of PBMCs or T cells enriched from blood (not recorded which). The receptor source for this set is a woman in her forties or fifties with acute COVID-19. Both conserved end residues are part of each CDR3. The D gene is left open where the match is weak. Only part of the rows carry a size: once, few, many, or a class if the clone is expanded.

cdr3_nt,cdr3_aa,v_call,clone_size,j_call,cdr3_length,d_call
TGTGCCAGCAGCCTCGGAGGCGGCCGCACAGATACGCAGTATTTT,CASSLGGGRTDTQYF,TRBV7-3,NA,TRBJ2-3,15,NA
TGTGCCACCCGAGGGGGAGTTACCGGGGAGCTGTTTTTT,CATRGGVTGELFF,TRBV27,NA,TRBJ2-2,13,NA
TGTGCCAGCAGTCGACAAACCGAAAAACTGTTTTTT,CASSRQTEKLFF,TRBV4-2,once,TRBJ1-4,12,NA
TGTGCCATCAGTTTAGCGGGAGCTGGGGCCAACGTCCTGACTTTC,CAISLAGAGANVLTF,TRBV10-3,NA,TRBJ2-6,15,TRBD2
TGCGCCAGCAGCTTATCAGGGATACCCACAGATACGCAGTATTTT,CASSLSGIPTDTQYF,TRBV5-1,NA,TRBJ2-3,15,NA
TGTGCCAGCAGCCCCAGGGACACAGGGGCAGAAGCTTTCTTT,CASSPRDTGAEAFF,TRBV3-1/TRBV3-2,NA,TRBJ1-1,14,TRBD1
TGTGCCAGCAGCTTAGAGGCGGGAGCTAACTATGGCTACACCTTC,CASSLEAGANYGYTF,TRBV7-2,NA,TRBJ1-2,15,NA
TGTGCCAGCAGTTTTAGGGAGGGAGGGGCCTCTAACTATGGCTACACCTTC,CASSFREGGASNYGYTF,TRBV7-2,NA,TRBJ1-2,17,NA
TGCGCCAGCAGCTTGGAACGGGCTAGCGACTACAATGAGCAGTTCTTC,CASSLERASDYNEQFF,TRBV5-1,NA,TRBJ2-1,16,NA
TGTGCCAGCATCAGGGACAGGGGGCAGTACGAGCAGTACTTC,CASIRDRGQYEQYF,TRBV6-5,few,TRBJ2-7,14,TRBD1
TGTGCCAGTAGTTTGCGGGAGGGCGGCTACAATGAGCAGTTCTTC,CASSLREGGYNEQFF,TRBV19,many,TRBJ2-1,15,TRBD2
TGTGCCTGGAGTGACCAGGGGAATTCACCCCTCCACTTT,CAWSDQGNSPLHF,TRBV30,NA,TRBJ1-6,13,NA
TGTGCCAGCAGTTTACGGGGAAAGCCCCTAAACACTGAAGCTTTCTTT,CASSLRGKPLNTEAFF,TRBV28,NA,TRBJ1-1,16,NA
TGTGCCAGCGGGTCAGGTGGGGGCTTGGGTGGCTACACCTTC,CASGSGGGLGGYTF,TRBV27,NA,TRBJ1-2,14,NA
TGCAGTGCGACGTGGGGCGATACGCAGTATTTT,CSATWGDTQYF,TRBV20-1,NA,TRBJ2-3,11,NA
TGTGCCAGCAGTGAAGGTTCAGATAGCAATCAGCCCCAGCATTTT,CASSEGSDSNQPQHF,TRBV2,NA,TRBJ1-5,15,NA
TGCAGTGCTAGTCGTCTACAGAGCTCCTACAATGAGCAGTTCTTC,CSASRLQSSYNEQFF,TRBV20-1,once,TRBJ2-1,15,NA
TGCGCCAGCAGCCAAGAGACAGCTGGTGGCACTGAAGCTTTCTTT,CASSQETAGGTEAFF,TRBV4-3,NA,TRBJ1-1,15,NA
TGTGCCAGCACCTTCGGAGGGGTCGGGAGCAATCAGCCCCAGCATTTT,CASTFGGVGSNQPQHF,TRBV28,NA,TRBJ1-5,16,NA
TGTGCCAGTTCGCCTAGCGGGGAGTGGGATACGCAGTATTTT,CASSPSGEWDTQYF,TRBV28,NA,TRBJ2-3,14,TRBD2
TGTGCCAGTAGTATAGCGCACCTCTATAGCAATCAGCCCCAGCATTTT,CASSIAHLYSNQPQHF,TRBV19,NA,TRBJ1-5,16,NA
TGTGCCAGCAGCTCGGGGGGGGAGCTGGACTTC,CASSSGGELDF,TRBV21-1,NA,TRBJ2-4,11,NA
TGTGCCAGCAGCTTAGAGGTCAGGAGGTACGAGCAGTACTTC,CASSLEVRRYEQYF,TRBV7-2,few,TRBJ2-7,14,NA
TGTGCCATCACCCCCGGGGGGACTAGCGGGGCACCTAGCACAGATACGCAGTATTTT,CAITPGGTSGAPSTDTQYF,TRBV10-3,NA,TRBJ2-3,19,TRBD2
TGTGCCAGCAGTTCCGGGACTTACTATGGCTACACCTTC,CASSSGTYYGYTF,TRBV28,few,TRBJ1-2,13,NA
TGTGCCAGTAGTACCTCTAGCGGGAGTAACACTGAGCAGTTCTTC,CASSTSSGSNTEQFF,TRBV19,NA,TRBJ2-1,15,TRBD2
TGTGCCAGCAGTTTAGAGCGGTTCTCTGAAGCTTTCTTT,CASSLERFSEAFF,TRBV27,NA,TRBJ1-1,13,NA
TGCGCCAGCAGCTACGGGGGAGGAGCGGTCAGTGAGCAGTTCTTC,CASSYGGGAVSEQFF,TRBV5-1,NA,TRBJ2-1,15,NA
TGTGCCAGCTCACGGGACAGGGCCGAGCAGTACTTC,CASSRDRAEQYF,TRBV18,NA,TRBJ2-7,12,TRBD1
TGTGCCAGCAGCAAAACAGGGGGAACTAATGAAAAACTGTTTTTT,CASSKTGGTNEKLFF,TRBV3-1/TRBV3-2,once,TRBJ1-4,15,TRBD1
TGTGCCAGCCGCCGGGACAACTACGAGCAGTACTTC,CASRRDNYEQYF,TRBV6-2/TRBV6-3,NA,TRBJ2-7,12,NA
TGCGCCAGCAGCCAACCCAACTCCGGGAGCGGGGGGAGAACAGATACGCAGTATTTT,CASSQPNSGSGGRTDTQYF,TRBV4-3,NA,TRBJ2-3,19,TRBD2
TGTGCCAGCAGCCTCGGCGGGAGGGAACTTTATGGCTACACCTTC,CASSLGGRELYGYTF,TRBV7-2,NA,TRBJ1-2,15,NA
TGTGCCAGCAGCCCAGCGGGGCCCCCTGGCTACACCTTC,CASSPAGPPGYTF,TRBV14,NA,TRBJ1-2,13,NA
TGTGCCGGGCGGTACAGGATGGCAGATACGCAGTATTTT,CAGRYRMADTQYF,TRBV28,NA,TRBJ2-3,13,NA
TGTGCCAGCAGCTTTCAGGGTGGGAAAAACATTCAGTACTTC,CASSFQGGKNIQYF,TRBV7-2,NA,TRBJ2-4,14,NA
TGTGCCATCAGTGAAGCGACGGTGGGGAACACTGAAGCTTTCTTT,CAISEATVGNTEAFF,TRBV10-3,NA,TRBJ1-1,15,NA
TGTGCCAGCAGCCGGGGAGGAGGGCCGAATAATCAGCCCCAGCATTTT,CASSRGGGPNNQPQHF,TRBV3-1/TRBV3-2,NA,TRBJ1-5,16,NA
TGTGCCAGCACCCTTAGGGGATATCTTAACTATGGCTACACCTTC,CASTLRGYLNYGYTF,TRBV28,NA,TRBJ1-2,15,NA
TGTGCCACCAGTGATTATCGACTGGGGAGTGAGCAGTTCTTC,CATSDYRLGSEQFF,TRBV24-1,few,TRBJ2-1,14,NA
TGTGCCAGCAGTGAGGGACAAGAAGTTTATGGCTACACCTTC,CASSEGQEVYGYTF,TRBV2,NA,TRBJ1-2,14,NA
TGCGCCAGCAGCTTGGGACAAGACAATTCACCCCTCCACTTT,CASSLGQDNSPLHF,TRBV5-1,NA,TRBJ1-6,14,NA